The 18 T cell receptor beta chains presented below share a single source sample, sequenced in a study of T-cell memory formation after mild COVID-19. MiXCR, run by TCRdb on the 5' RACE reads, gives a single entry per CDR3 protein. The table shows 550,000 to 600,000 distinct CDR3 sequences, with 20% to 25% occurring only once. Sample: PBMCs or a T cell subset sorted from them (not recorded which). Receptor source: an adult woman who had mild COVID-19 (a few samples of this study predate the infection). Cell type and time point are not known.

This chain connects TRBV20-1 to TRBJ2-7; D possibly corresponds to TRBD2 (7 bases). V was cut by 5 bases and J by 4 bases, with 18 bases left in between. This CDR3 has 14 residues. The germline V gene has CDR1 DFQATT and CDR2 SNEGSKA (reference sequence). CDR3 loop: CSALEGGPGYEQYF. In nucleotides, the CDR3 is TGCAGTGCTCTGGAGGGGGGGCCAGGGTACGAGCAGTACTTC.

This clonotype was seen at least ten times. The V call is TRBV18, the J call TRBJ1-5; D is undetermined. The germline V gene encodes CDR1 KGHSH and CDR2 LQKENI. The V and J ends lost 8 bases and 1 base respectively, with 6 bases between them. CDR3 length: 12 residues. The CDR3 sequence is CASSPSNQPQHF. For the CDR3, the DNA is TGTGCCAGCAGCCCGAGCAATCAGCCCCAGCATTTT.

This clonotype showed up just a few times. This chain's CDR3 is CASSQQGAFGANVLTF. For the CDR3, the DNA is TGTGCCAGCAGCCAACAGGGGGCGTTTGGGGCCAACGTCCTGACTTTC. The rearrangement joins TRBV12-3 or TRBV12-4 to TRBJ2-6, with 9 bases lining up with TRBD1. The CDR3 has 16 amino acids. Germline trimming cut 6 bases from V and 3 bases from J; bases unmatched to any gene: 6.

This chain links TRBV7-2 with TRBJ2-7, with 9 bases lining up with TRBD2. The CDR3 runs 14 residues. Germline V gives CDR1 SGHTA, CDR2 FQGNSA. Trimming at V came to 5 bases and at J to 3 bases, leaving 5 bases not matched to a gene. The CDR3 reads CASSLQAGGYEQYF. DNA for the CDR3: TGTGCCAGCAGCCTACAAGCGGGAGGCTACGAGCAGTACTTC.

This clonotype was seen a few times. The chain is built from TRBV20-1 and TRBJ1-6; D call uncertain. In germline, CDR1 is DFQATT, CDR2 SNEGSKA (reference sequence). The CDR3 consists of 15 residues. The V and J ends lost 7 bases and 7 bases respectively, with 20 bases between them. Written as DNA, the CDR3 is TGCAGTGTCAGAACCGGGAGCCCCCCAAATTCACCCCTCCACTTT. Translation gives CSVRTGSPPNSPLHF.

The V call is TRBV20-1, the J call TRBJ1-1, with D uncertain. This CDR3 spans 12 amino acids. Deletions cut 3 bases from V and 4 bases from J, with 9 bases between. The germline CDR1 and CDR2 sequences are DFQATT and SNEGSKA (reference sequence). The CDR3 coding sequence is TGCAGTGCTAGGGCCTTCGGCACTGAAGCTTTCTTT. This sequence encodes CSARAFGTEAFF.

This clonotype was observed a few times. The rearrangement uses TRBV20-1 and TRBJ1-1, with D perhaps matching TRBD1 (5 bases). V was pared by 2 bases and J by 7 bases, with 8 bases between. CDR3 length: 11 residues. CDR1 is DFQATT, CDR2 SNEGSKA, per germline (reference sequence). This chain's CDR3 is CSARSRGEAFF. The CDR3 bases are TGCAGTGCTAGATCAAGGGGTGAAGCTTTCTTT.

This clonotype has a handful of counts. V usage is TRBV5-1 and J usage is TRBJ2-2; D may be TRBD1 (6 bases). The CDR3 consists of 16 residues. V was clipped by 0 bases and J by 4 bases, with 13 bases between them. CDR1 and CDR2 (germline): SGHRS, YFSETQ. CDR3 amino acids: CASSLERQGSTGELFF. CDR3 DNA sequence: TGCGCCAGCAGCTTGGAGAGGCAGGGGAGCACCGGGGAGCTGTTTTTT.

The V gene is TRBV28, the J gene TRBJ2-7; 10 positions agree with TRBD1. CDR1 and CDR2 from the germline V gene are MDHEN and SYDVKM. This CDR3 contains 16 residues. Unmatched junction bases numbered 6, after V lost 4 bases and J lost 0 bases. The CDR3 DNA reads TGTGCCAGCAGTTCCCACGGACAGGGGGGCTCCTACGAGCAGTACTTC. Its protein product is CASSSHGQGGSYEQYF.

V and J are TRBV6-6 and TRBJ2-7; D remains unclear. The germline V gene has CDR1 MNHNY and CDR2 SVGAGI (reference sequence). The V and J ends lost 0 bases and 7 bases respectively, with 7 bases between them. This CDR3 contains 12 residues. The CDR3 region has the DNA TGTGCCAGCAGTTACTCGGAAGGGGAGCAGTACTTC. Translated, it gives CASSYSEGEQYF.

The chain couples TRBV4-1 to TRBJ1-2; the match to TRBD1 covers 7 bases. CDR1 and CDR2 from the germline V gene are MGHRA and YSYEKL. The CDR3 has 16 residues. The V segment lost 2 bases and the J segment 5 bases; nucleotides outside the gene matches: 11. For the CDR3, the DNA is TGCGCCAGCAGCCAAAAGGGGGACAGAACCCCATATGGCTACACCTTC. Translated: CASSQKGDRTPYGYTF.

The CDR3 coding sequence is TGCGCCAGCAGCTTGGTGACAGATCGGGTTGGCGAGCAGTACTTC. It yields the protein CASSLVTDRVGEQYF. V gene TRBV5-1 combines with J gene TRBJ2-7; possibly TRBD1 for D (5 bases). Germline V gene lookup returns CDR1 SGHRS and CDR2 YFSETQ. V lost 0 bases to trimming and J lost 6 bases, with 16 bases between them. The CDR3 runs 15 residues.

The chain is built from TRBV24-1 and TRBJ2-7, with 7 bases that match TRBD2. Per the germline V gene, CDR1 is KGHDR and CDR2 is SFDVKD. The CDR3 contains 13 residues. After removal of 5 bases from V and 6 bases from J, the junction contained 6 bases not matched to a gene. As DNA, the CDR3 is TGTGCCACCAGTGCCTTACGCGGGGGCGAGCAGTACTTC. Translating gives CATSALRGGEQYF.

The chain links TRBV6-6 to TRBJ2-5; D possibly corresponds to TRBD2 (6 bases). Trimming removed 5 bases at V and 3 bases at J, with 13 bases between. The CDR3 totals 14 residues. Germline CDR1 and CDR2: MNHNY and SVGAGI (reference sequence). In nucleotides, the CDR3 is TGTGCCAGCAGTCGACGGGACTTAAAAGAGACCCAGTACTTC. This translates into CASSRRDLKETQYF.

V and J are TRBV19 and TRBJ1-5; 8 nucleotides agree with TRBD1. Germline assignment: CDR1 LNHDA and CDR2 SQIVND (reference sequence). The CDR3 consists of 16 residues. V gave up 6 bases and J gave up 0 bases; unmatched junction bases: 7. The CDR3 region is CASSPGQEYSNQPQHF. The CDR3 coding sequence is TGTGCCAGTAGCCCGGGACAGGAGTATAGCAATCAGCCCCAGCATTTT.

This clonotype was picked up one time. The V call is TRBV4-1, the J call TRBJ2-6; D remains unclear. Germline CDR1 MGHRA, CDR2 YSYEKL. Trimming removed 0 bases from V and 4 bases from J, with 10 bases in between. CDR3 size: 16 residues. DNA for the CDR3: TGCGCCAGCAGCCAAGATCATTTTTCCGGGGCCAACGTCCTGACTTTC. Protein: CASSQDHFSGANVLTF.

As regards this clonotype: This may stem from a read error, because a much larger clone lies one nucleotide away. This rearrangement joins TRBV29-1 to TRBJ2-3; the D is unclear. Trimming took 7 bases from V and 2 from J, leaving 13 bases between them. This CDR3 has 13 residues. Germline loops: CDR1 SQVTM, CDR2 ANQGSEA. DNA for the CDR3: TGCAGCGCCCCCTGGGCGGTCACAGATACGCAGTATTTT. Its translation: CSAPWAVTDTQYF.

This chain uses TRBV2 with TRBJ1-6, with D possibly being TRBD1 (6 bases). CDR1 is SNHLY, CDR2 FYNNEI, per germline. The V end lost 6 bases, the J end lost 0 bases, and 9 bases lay between the germline ends. The CDR3 is made up of 15 amino acids. The CDR3 sequence is CASSDRSSYNSPLHF. The CDR3 nucleotides read TGTGCCAGCAGCGACAGGAGCTCCTATAATTCACCCCTCCACTTT.